Below, 31 T cell receptor beta chains from the same sample are listed, as sequenced in a study of control samples from healthy donors and cancer patients. Profiled with immunoSEQ multiplex PCR; TCRdb holds only in-frame clones, not every one. The sample records approximately 52,000 clones, around 87% being singletons. Material for sequencing was PBMCs. These receptors were obtained from a man aged 55 to 69 with head and neck cancer.

The chain employs TRBV6-5 and TRBJ2-7, with D uncertain. The germline gives CDR1 MNHEY, CDR2 SVGAGI. This CDR3 is built from 16 residues. The germline V and J ends were trimmed by 0 bases and 4 bases, with 16 bases remaining between them. CDR3 in DNA: TGTGCCAGCAGTTACTCGAGCTACAGACTCTTGTACGAGCAGTACTTC. Its translation: CASSYSSYRLLYEQYF.

This chain uses TRBV6-2 or TRBV6-3 with TRBJ1-5, with a weak D call TRBD1 (5 bases). The CDR3 is made up of 17 amino acids. Germline CDR1 and CDR2: MNHEY and SVGEGT. Trimming shortened V by 4 bases and J by 4 bases, and 20 bases separated the two germline ends. The CDR3 region has the DNA TGTGCCAGCAGTTCCCCGGCTGAGACAGCTCTTAATCAGCCCCAGCATTTT. Protein sequence: CASSSPAETALNQPQHF.

This clone showed up just a few times. The chain carries TRBV7-2 and TRBJ2-3; D is unclear. V was cut by 4 bases and J by 6 bases, with 17 bases left in between. Germline-derived CDR1 and CDR2 are SGHTA and FQGNSA. The CDR3 is made up of 15 amino acids. The CDR3 spells CASSSDALPGDTQYF. The CDR3 region has the DNA TGTGCCAGCAGCTCGGACGCCCTGCCGGGTGATACGCAGTATTTT.

This chain uses TRBV28 with TRBJ2-7; D not certain. In germline, CDR1 is MDHEN, CDR2 SYDVKM. V was clipped by 2 bases and J by 0 bases, with 2 bases between them. The CDR3 runs 12 residues. CDR3 in DNA: TGTGCCAGCAGTTTAAGCTCCTACGAGCAGTACTTC. The encoded protein is CASSLSSYEQYF. The full variable domain, rest sourced from reference TRBV28 and TRBJ2-7, is DVKVTQSSRYLVKRTGEKVFLECVQDMDHENMFWYRQDPGLGLRLIYFSYDVKMKEKGDIPEGYSVSREKKERFSLILESASTNQTSMYLCASSLSSYEQYFGPGTRLTVT.

The CDR3 DNA follows: TGCAGCGTTGACAGGGCGAACACCGGGGAGCTGTTTTTT. Translating gives CSVDRANTGELFF. The genes are TRBV29-1 and TRBJ2-2; perhaps TRBD1 as D (5 bases). The CDR3 is 13 amino acids. Germline V gene data show CDR1 as SQVTM and CDR2 as ANQGSEA. Trimming shortened V by 3 bases and J by 0 bases, and 5 bases separated the two germline ends.

V gene TRBV19 combines with J gene TRBJ1-5; weak D call: TRBD1 (5 bases). Germline V gene data show CDR1 as LNHDA and CDR2 as SQIVND (reference sequence). The CDR3 has 19 amino acids. Trimming left V 1 base short and J 4 bases short, with 23 bases between. The CDR3 nucleotides read TGTGCCAGTAGTATAGGAAGCGTGGGGGGTCTGATCAGTAATCAGCCCCAGCATTTT. This translates into CASSIGSVGGLISNQPQHF.

CDR3 DNA: TGTGCCAGCAGTTTCGACAGGGCAGAAGAGCAGTTCTTC. This translates into CASSFDRAEEQFF. The chain combines TRBV2 with TRBJ2-1; TRBD1 agrees at 7 bases. There are 13 residues in the CDR3. The J segment lost 10 bases and the V segment lost 5 bases, leaving 8 bases of the junction unmatched. Germline V CDR1 and CDR2: SNHLY, FYNNEI.

V and J are TRBV5-4 and TRBJ2-5; D is ambiguous. With 4 bases removed from V and 14 bases from J, the gap between germline ends came to 21 bases. CDR3 size: 13 residues. Germline V lookup: CDR1 SGHNT, CDR2 YYREEE (reference sequence). CDR3 in amino acids: CASSTAGVGMKYF. DNA of the CDR3: TGTGCCAGCAGCACCGCAGGTGTAGGGATGAAATACTTC.

This chain uses TRBV11-2 with TRBJ1-1; D is perhaps TRBD1 (6 bases). The CDR3 is made up of 16 amino acids. Trimming left V 5 bases short and J 7 bases short, with 23 bases between. CDR1 and CDR2 from the germline V gene are SGHAT and FQNNGV. The CDR3 spells CASSALQGRGLDEAFF. CDR3 bases: TGTGCCAGCAGCGCCCTACAGGGCCGTGGGTTGGATGAAGCTTTCTTT.

This clone has just a few counts. The chain carries TRBV4-3 and TRBJ1-2; D call uncertain. CDR1 and CDR2 from the germline V gene are LGHNA and YSLEER. The V end was cut by 0 bases, the J end by 4 bases, with 9 bases between. The CDR3 totals 14 residues. The CDR3, as DNA: TGCGCCAGCAGCCAAGATTACACAGCCTATGGCTACACCTTC. Translation gives CASSQDYTAYGYTF.

The chain uses TRBV19 and TRBJ2-5; 9 bases agree with TRBD2. From germline, CDR1 is LNHDA and CDR2 SQIVND (reference sequence). CDR3 length: 14 residues. The ends lost 5 bases at V and 5 bases at J; junction bases unmatched: 6. The DNA for the CDR3 is TGTGCCAGTAGTGAGCGGGGGGCGGTTGAGACCCAGTACTTC. Translated: CASSERGAVETQYF.

The sample holds one count of this clone. V gene TRBV27 combines with J gene TRBJ2-7; TRBD1 matches 11 bases. Germline V gene data show CDR1 as MNHEY and CDR2 as SMNVEV (reference sequence). The J segment lost 6 bases and the V segment lost 6 bases, leaving 10 bases of the junction unmatched. The length of the CDR3 is 15 residues. The CDR3 DNA is TGTGCCAGCAGCCACCCTGGGGGGACAGGGGGCGAGCAGTACTTC. Translated, it gives CASSHPGGTGGEQYF.

The rearrangement uses TRBV28 and TRBJ1-2, with D uncertain. The CDR3 covers 14 residues. CDR1 is MDHEN and CDR2 is SYDVKM in the germline V gene. Trimming stripped 7 bases from V and 7 bases from J, with 19 bases between. CDR3 nucleotides: TGTGCCAGCACCCTCTCTAGCCGCGGCTTTGGCTACACCTTC. This encodes CASTLSSRGFGYTF.

The chain employs TRBV7-9 and TRBJ2-4; D gene unclear. This CDR3 comprises 12 residues. V was clipped by 3 bases and J by 2 bases, with 2 bases between them. The germline gives CDR1 SEHNR, CDR2 FQNEAQ (reference sequence). In DNA form, the CDR3 reads TGTGCCAGCAGCTTCTCCAAAAACATTCAGTACTTC. This sequence encodes CASSFSKNIQYF.

V usage is TRBV2 and J usage is TRBJ2-5, with D hard to call. CDR1 is SNHLY, CDR2 FYNNEI, per germline. The CDR3 is 11 residues long. Deletions cut 7 bases from V and 7 bases from J, with 10 bases between. CDR3 nucleotides: TGTGCCAGCACTAACCTAGGGACCCAGTACTTC. Encoded protein: CASTNLGTQYF.

The rearrangement joins TRBV5-1 to TRBJ2-3; 12 bases are a match to TRBD2. The CDR3 spans 16 residues. After removal of 0 bases from V and 5 bases from J, the junction contained 4 bases not matched to a gene. Germline lookup yields CDR1 SGHRS and CDR2 YFSETQ. CDR3: CASSLVLAGGGDTQYF. The CDR3 region has the DNA TGCGCCAGCAGCTTGGTACTAGCGGGAGGAGGAGATACGCAGTATTTT.

This rearrangement joins TRBV27 to TRBJ1-1; possible D gene TRBD1, 5 bases. Trimming pared 7 bases from V and 1 base from J, leaving 13 bases between. The CDR3 loop spans 14 amino acids. CDR1 is MNHEY, CDR2 SMNVEV, per germline (reference sequence). The CDR3 loop is CASKMGRENTEAFF. The CDR3 DNA reads TGTGCCAGCAAAATGGGCAGGGAGAACACTGAAGCTTTCTTT.

The chain recombines TRBV4-3 with TRBJ1-4; D is perhaps TRBD1 (6 bases). The V and J ends lost 8 bases and 7 bases respectively, with 20 bases between them. CDR1 and CDR2 (germline): LGHNA, YSLEER. CDR3 length: 15 amino acids. The CDR3 reads CASSSGGQGLEKLFF. DNA for the CDR3: TGCGCCAGCTCGTCCGGGGGGCAGGGGCTTGAAAAACTGTTTTTT.

V is TRBV28 and J is TRBJ1-2, with D possibly being TRBD1 (5 bases). V was clipped by 6 bases and J by 4 bases, with 12 bases between them. Looked up from germline, CDR1 is MDHEN and CDR2 is SYDVKM. The CDR3 contains 13 residues. The CDR3 loop is CASSHGRGYGYTF. CDR3 nucleotides: TGTGCCAGCAGCCACGGGAGGGGCTATGGCTACACCTTC.

The rearrangement links TRBV18 to TRBJ2-5; TRBD2 matches 9 bases. The CDR3 contains 15 residues. The germline V gene has CDR1 KGHSH and CDR2 LQKENI. With 6 bases clipped from V and 1 base from J, the junction kept 6 bases outside the gene matches. In nucleotides, the CDR3 is TGTGCCAGCTCCTTGGCTAGCGGGGCCCAAGAGACCCAGTACTTC. Its protein product is CASSLASGAQETQYF.

In nucleotides, the CDR3 is TGCGCCAGCAGCTTGAGGCCCGACAGGGATCCAGATACGCAGTATTTT. It specifies CASSLRPDRDPDTQYF. The chain uses TRBV5-1 and TRBJ2-3, with TRBD1 matching over 7 bases. Looked up from germline, CDR1 is SGHRS and CDR2 is YFSETQ. The CDR3 totals 16 residues. V lost 1 base to trimming and J lost 4 bases; unmatched junction nucleotides: 9.

This clone was seen more than once but under ten times. This chain connects TRBV18 to TRBJ2-6, with 7 bases that match TRBD1. This CDR3 comprises 15 residues. V lost 3 bases to trimming and J lost 1 base; unmatched junction nucleotides: 0. Per germline, CDR1 KGHSH and CDR2 LQKENI. The CDR3 DNA follows: TGTGCCAGCTCACCGACAGGGTCTGGGGCCAACGTCCTGACTTTC. It codes for CASSPTGSGANVLTF. Based on the CDR3 plus reference TRBV18 and TRBJ2-6, the full variable domain is NAGVMQNPRHLVRRRGQEARLRCSPMKGHSHVYWYRQLPEEGLKFMVYLQKENIIDESGMPKERFSAEFPKEGPSILRIQQVVRGDSAAYFCASSPTGSGANVLTFGAGSRLTVL.

The rearrangement joins TRBV9 to TRBJ2-2; 8 nucleotides match TRBD1. Germline V gives CDR1 SGDLS, CDR2 YYNGEE. The ends lost 3 bases at V and 0 bases at J; junction bases unmatched: 10. The CDR3 loop spans 18 amino acids. The CDR3 here is CASSEGTGSTPNTGELFF. CDR3 coding DNA: TGTGCCAGCAGCGAGGGGACAGGATCAACCCCGAACACCGGGGAGCTGTTTTTT.

This sequence joins TRBV5-8 and TRBJ2-3, with a tentative D call TRBD2 (5 bases). V was pared by 4 bases and J by 7 bases, with 22 bases between. Germline CDR1 reads SGHTS; CDR2 reads YDEGEE. The CDR3 contains 16 residues. The CDR3 bases are TGTGCCAGCAGCCCGGGGTCGGTCACTAATGGTAATACGCAGTATTTT. It encodes CASSPGSVTNGNTQYF.

The rearrangement joins TRBV5-1 to TRBJ2-3; possible D gene TRBD2, 7 bases. The CDR3 length is 20 residues. Deletions cut 0 bases from V and 0 bases from J, with 23 bases between. CDR1 and CDR2 from the germline V gene are SGHRS and YFSETQ. For the CDR3, the DNA is TGCGCCAGCAGCTTGGTTCGGGGGGCCTGGGAGGTGACTAGCACAGATACGCAGTATTTT. Protein product: CASSLVRGAWEVTSTDTQYF.

This chain links TRBV11-2 with TRBJ1-1, with 10 bases that match TRBD1. Germline loops: CDR1 SGHAT, CDR2 FQNNGV. The CDR3 covers 15 residues. V lost 5 bases to trimming and J lost 1 base; unmatched junction nucleotides: 4. This chain's CDR3 is CASSPRTGGNTEAFF. In nucleotides, the CDR3 is TGTGCCAGCAGCCCCCGGACAGGGGGGAACACTGAAGCTTTCTTT.

The CDR3 loop reads CASSLMSQSVGNAYEQYF. The CDR3 DNA reads as TGTGCCAGCAGTTTAATGAGTCAGTCGGTGGGGAATGCCTACGAGCAGTACTTC. V and J are TRBV27 and TRBJ2-7; no clear D gene. In germline, CDR1 is MNHEY, CDR2 SMNVEV (reference sequence). This CDR3 is built from 18 residues. V lost 2 bases, J lost 2 bases, and 22 bases lay in between.

The CDR3 nucleotides read TGTGCCAGCAGTCCGCGACAGGCTAACTATGGCTACACCTTC. As protein: CASSPRQANYGYTF. The chain combines TRBV27 with TRBJ1-2; a possible D gene is TRBD1 (6 bases). The CDR3 spans 14 residues. CDR1 and CDR2 from the germline V gene are MNHEY and SMNVEV (reference sequence). Trimming cost V 5 bases and J 0 bases, with 10 bases left between them.

The genes are TRBV5-1 and TRBJ1-1; D is undetermined. The CDR3 is 12 residues long. The ends were cut back, 0 bases at V and 8 bases at J, with 8 bases in the middle. The V gene's germline CDR1 is SGHRS and CDR2 YFSETQ. The CDR3 sequence: CASSLEGREAFF. The CDR3 DNA reads as TGCGCCAGCAGCTTGGAGGGCAGAGAAGCTTTCTTT.

The chain carries TRBV21-1 and TRBJ1-5. TRBV21-1 is a pseudogene locus. The CDR3 spans 17 residues. The CDR3 loop is CASSKRGRQPSNQPQHF. CDR3 coding DNA: TGTGCCAGCAGCAAAAGAGGTAGACAACCTAGCAATCAGCCCCAGCATTTT.

The rearrangement links TRBV7-8 to TRBJ1-2, with D unresolved. The V and J ends lost 5 bases and 0 bases respectively, with 13 bases between them. The CDR3 consists of 15 residues. Germline CDR1 and CDR2: SGHVS and FQNEAQ. This chain's CDR3 is CASSRDQSSNYGYTF. For the CDR3, the DNA is TGTGCCAGCAGCCGCGACCAGAGTTCTAACTATGGCTACACCTTC.